The subject of this entry is one T cell receptor beta chain. The length of the CDR3 is 15 residues. Per the germline V gene, CDR1 is SNHLY and CDR2 is FYNNEI. The junction had 6 bases not matched to a gene; V was cut back by 6 bases and J by 3 bases. The data are from a study of blood T cell repertoires in COVID-19. The wider study: Material from acute and convalescent COVID-19 was sourced from the United States, Italy and Spain. T cells, B-cell-depleted T cells, or PBMCs supplied cDNA or gDNA.

Clones were sequenced by immunoSEQ multiplex PCR, and TCRdb holds only the in-frame ones, with some missing. The sample carries 300,000 to 350,000 clones, 75% to 90% recorded once. The clonotype comes from a man younger than 35 with active or convalescent COVID-19. The rearrangement links TRBV2 to TRBJ2-1; 9 bases align to TRBD1. Sequencing input: peripheral blood. CDR3 sequence reads: CASRRQGGIYNEQFF. DNA for the CDR3: TGTGCCAGCAGAAGACAGGGGGGGATCTACAATGAGCAGTTCTTC.